This paragraph reports one T cell receptor (beta chain). Its target is unknown. From germline, CDR1 is MNHEY and CDR2 SVGAGI. Between the trimmed V and J ends, which lost 8 bases and 8 bases, there was a span of 15 bases. The CDR3 length is 13 residues. Amplified TCR beta CDR3 regions came from RNA transcripts. With the HTBI primer set, the TCR CDR3 went through a first round of RT-PCR. MiXCR, run by TCRdb on the multiplex PCR reads, gives a single entry per CDR3 protein. The top ten clones hold around 18% of a sample with approximately 530,000 distinct CDR3 sequences, around 17% of them seen once. This sample was taken from a study of T cells in Graves' hyperthyroidism and ophthalmopathy. Findings of the study overall: A 13 V-J model separated ophthalmopathy from stable hyperthyroidism.

The sequenced sample consisted of blood. The source is a woman under 30 with Graves' hyperthyroidism. The chain recombines TRBV6-5 with TRBJ1-4; possibly TRBD1 for D (5 bases). The CDR3 spells CASRGQRSEKLFF. As DNA, the CDR3 is TGTGCCAGCCGGGGCCAGCGGTCCGAAAAACTGTTTTTT.